These T cell receptor beta chains were read from a single sample in a study of shared clonotypes between healthy human individuals. Here immunoSEQ multiplex PCR was the method, and the copy in TCRdb shows in-frame clones only, minus some. The sample lists around 2,000,000 clones, 95% occurring once. The specimen sequenced was naive CD4+ T cells sorted from blood. The receptors derive from a young man in good health. Both conserved end residues are trimmed from each CDR3. Clone size is shown for a subset of rows, as once, few, many or a class of expanded clone.

clone size: NA; CDR3 length: 11; J gene: TRBJ2-1; V gene: TRBV6-1; CDR3 protein: ASKGQGYNEQF
clone size: NA; CDR3 length: 9; J gene: TRBJ2-7; V gene: TRBV5-1; CDR3 protein: ASSLRDEQY
clone size: NA; CDR3 length: 13; J gene: TRBJ1-2; V gene: TRBV6-1; CDR3 protein: ASSERDRGSYGYT
clone size: NA; CDR3 length: 11; J gene: TRBJ2-5; V gene: TRBV5-1; CDR3 protein: ASSLRVGETQY
clone size: NA; CDR3 length: 11; J gene: TRBJ2-7; V gene: TRBV28; CDR3 protein: ASTSGGPYEQY
clone size: NA; CDR3 length: 13; J gene: TRBJ2-5; V gene: TRBV5-6; CDR3 protein: ASSSDEYPGWTQY
clone size: NA; CDR3 length: 11; J gene: TRBJ1-5; V gene: TRBV30; CDR3 protein: AWSSQGDQPQH
clone size: NA; CDR3 length: 12; J gene: TRBJ2-7; V gene: TRBV5-1; CDR3 protein: ASSRDRAMGEQY
clone size: NA; CDR3 length: 13; J gene: TRBJ2-3; V gene: TRBV18; CDR3 protein: ASSPYGPLTDTQY
clone size: once; CDR3 length: 11; J gene: TRBJ2-7; V gene: TRBV13; CDR3 protein: ASSPRPFGEQY
clone size: few; CDR3 length: 10; J gene: TRBJ1-3; V gene: TRBV18; CDR3 protein: ASSPSGQGVR
clone size: NA; CDR3 length: 9; J gene: TRBJ1-5; V gene: TRBV19; CDR3 protein: ASSANQPQH
clone size: once; CDR3 length: 15; J gene: TRBJ2-1; V gene: TRBV2; CDR3 protein: ASSESRLAGVGNEQF
clone size: NA; CDR3 length: 16; J gene: TRBJ1-6; V gene: TRBV4-3; CDR3 protein: ASSQVTQGGSYNSPLH
clone size: NA; CDR3 length: 11; J gene: TRBJ2-5; V gene: TRBV29-1; CDR3 protein: SVRTRLQETQY